This is a list of T cell receptor beta chains from one sample in a study of OX40 agonist ivuxolimab in advanced cancers. Clones were read by immunoSEQ multiplex PCR, and TCRdb kept only the in-frame ones, dropping some. The sample yields 65,000 to 75,000 clones, 85% to 90% seen once. The sequencing used CD4+ or CD8+ T cells sorted from blood, collected in a trial of the OX40 agonist ivuxolimab. These receptors were taken from an adult with an advanced solid tumor such as melanoma, head and neck, liver or kidney cancer. The CDR3 runs from the conserved cysteine through the conserved F or W. The order of the fields is clone size, D gene, J gene, V gene, CDR3 protein, CDR3 DNA. The D gene is left open where the match is weak. Size is stated for part of the rows, as once, few or many counts, or as a class when the clone is expanded.

>.|.|TRBJ1-1|TRBV28
CASSLAGRGTEAFF
TGTGCCAGCAGTTTAGCAGGCCGGGGCACTGAAGCTTTCTTT
>.|.|TRBJ2-1|TRBV27
CASSLPRGPPYNEQFF
TGTGCCAGCAGTTTACCCCGGGGGCCCCCCTACAATGAGCAGTTCTTC
>.|TRBD2|TRBJ2-5|TRBV7-2
CASSLGTSGIKTQYF
TGTGCCAGCAGCTTAGGGACTAGCGGGATTAAGACCCAGTACTTC
>.|.|TRBJ1-5|TRBV2
CASSRQVHQPQHF
TGTGCCAGCAGTCGACAGGTCCATCAGCCCCAGCATTTT
>.|.|TRBJ2-6|TRBV28
CATGRANVLTF
TGTGCCACCGGGCGGGCCAACGTCCTGACTTTC
>.|.|TRBJ2-7|TRBV5-4
CASSRIGAGSAYEQYF
TGTGCCAGCAGCCGTATCGGGGCAGGGAGTGCCTACGAGCAGTACTTC
>.|TRBD1|TRBJ1-1|TRBV7-3
CASSLNRGDTEAFF
TGTGCCAGCAGCTTAAACAGGGGGGACACTGAAGCTTTCTTT
>.|.|TRBJ2-7|TRBV6-5
CASSYKGYEQYF
TGCGCCAGCAGTTACAAGGGGTACGAGCAGTACTTC
>.|TRBD1|TRBJ1-2|TRBV5-4
CASSWTGGGYGYTF
TGTGCCAGCAGCTGGACAGGGGGCGGGTATGGCTACACCTTC
>.|TRBD1|TRBJ2-5|TRBV29-1
CSPPTPGTGVGETQYF
TGCAGCCCTCCAACCCCCGGGACAGGGGTGGGGGAGACCCAGTACTTC
>.|.|TRBJ2-5|TRBV19
CASSWSGGVRTQYF
TGTGCCAGTAGTTGGTCAGGCGGGGTACGGACCCAGTACTTC
>.|TRBD1|TRBJ1-5|TRBV27
CASSSGQGENQPQHF
TGTGCCAGCAGTAGTGGACAGGGGGAGAATCAGCCCCAGCATTTT
>.|TRBD1|TRBJ1-3|TRBV9
CASSITGTGAGNTIYF
TGTGCCAGCAGCATCACCGGGACAGGGGCTGGAAACACCATATATTTT
>.|.|TRBJ2-2|TRBV28
CASSSGLRPGELFF
TGTGCCAGCAGTTCGGGACTGAGACCCGGGGAGCTGTTTTTT
>medium-sized|.|TRBJ1-5|TRBV28
CASSSEFSNQPQHF
TGTGCCAGCAGTTCGGAGTTTAGCAATCAGCCCCAGCATTTT
>.|.|TRBJ1-1|TRBV6-5
CASADGQNTEAFF
TGTGCCAGCGCGGACGGACAAAACACTGAAGCTTTCTTT
>.|TRBD1|TRBJ1-4|TRBV6-1
CASRQGSTEKLFF
TGTGCCAGCCGACAGGGGAGTACTGAAAAACTGTTTTTT
>once|.|TRBJ1-1|TRBV6-6
CASRPTASTEAFF
TGTGCCAGCAGACCGACAGCGTCCACTGAAGCTTTCTTT
>.|TRBD1|TRBJ1-5|TRBV19
CASSNKARDRANGNQPQHF
TGTGCCAGTTCAAATAAAGCCCGGGACAGGGCAAATGGTAATCAGCCCCAGCATTTT
>few|.|TRBJ2-3|TRBV12-5
CASGFDGWADTQYF
TGTGCTAGTGGTTTCGACGGGTGGGCAGATACGCAGTATTTT
>.|TRBD1|TRBJ2-5|TRBV11-3
CASSLGTGTETQYF
TGTGCCAGCAGCTTAGGGACAGGGACAGAGACCCAGTACTTC
>.|TRBD2|TRBJ2-7|TRBV2
CASRPSGRTYYEQYF
TGTGCCAGCAGGCCAAGCGGGAGGACCTACTACGAGCAGTACTTC
>once|.|TRBJ1-2|TRBV29-1
CSVVIGGDYGYTF
TGCAGCGTTGTGATAGGCGGGGACTATGGCTACACCTTC
>.|.|TRBJ1-2|TRBV10-3
CAISESGANYGYTF
TGTGCCATCAGTGAATCGGGAGCTAACTATGGCTACACCTTC
>.|.|TRBJ1-1|TRBV7-9
CASSMSITEAFF
TGTGCCAGCAGTATGTCTATCACTGAAGCTTTCTTT
>.|.|TRBJ1-3|TRBV9
CASSMYSGNTIYF
TGTGCCAGCAGCATGTACTCTGGAAACACCATATATTTT
>.|.|TRBJ1-1|TRBV7-6
CASSPIANTEAFF
TGTGCCAGCAGCCCTATAGCGAACACTGAAGCTTTCTTT
>.|.|TRBJ2-5|TRBV15
CATSGIGNLGETQYF
TGTGCCACCAGCGGGATAGGCAACTTGGGGGAGACCCAGTACTTC
>.|.|TRBJ1-2|TRBV2
CASSEWAVGGNYGYTF
TGTGCCAGCAGTGAATGGGCTGTCGGGGGTAACTATGGCTACACCTTC
>.|TRBD1|TRBJ1-5|TRBV28
CASLIGGDYQPQHF
TGTGCCAGCTTGATAGGGGGCGACTATCAGCCCCAGCATTTT
>.|TRBD1|TRBJ2-2|TRBV10-3
CAISGQGLAGELFF
TGTGCCATCAGTGGACAGGGCTTGGCCGGGGAGCTGTTTTTT
>.|TRBD2|TRBJ2-3|TRBV7-2
CASSLAPTTSGDTQYF
TGTGCCAGCAGCTTAGCCCCCACTACTAGCGGCGATACGCAGTATTTT
>.|TRBD1|TRBJ1-1|TRBV28
CASTRQGVNTEAFF
TGTGCCAGCACTAGACAGGGGGTGAACACTGAAGCTTTCTTT
>.|TRBD1|TRBJ2-2|TRBV5-1
CASSLADRISNTGELFF
TGCGCCAGCAGCTTGGCGGACAGGATATCGAACACCGGGGAGCTGTTTTTT
>.|.|TRBJ1-5|TRBV2
CASRPQGPNQPQHF
TGTGCCAGCAGACCTCAGGGGCCGAATCAGCCCCAGCATTTT
>.|.|TRBJ2-1|TRBV11-2
CASSLDQGVNEQFF
TGTGCCAGCAGCTTAGATCAGGGTGTAAATGAGCAGTTCTTC
>once|.|TRBJ2-7|TRBV28
CASSLYESEEQYF
TGTGCCAGCAGTTTATACGAATCGGAGGAGCAGTACTTC
>.|.|TRBJ1-3|TRBV5-1
CASRPTGTPSGNTIYF
TGCGCCAGCAGACCCACAGGGACACCCTCTGGAAACACCATATATTTT
>.|TRBD2|TRBJ2-5|TRBV11-2
CASRQGLAWETQYF
TGTGCCAGCAGACAAGGACTAGCCTGGGAGACCCAGTACTTC
>.|TRBD1|TRBJ2-7|TRBV27
CASSLRPGTEYEQYF
TGTGCCAGCAGTCTCCGCCCCGGGACAGAATACGAGCAGTACTTC
>.|.|TRBJ1-1|TRBV7-2
CASSAQGGVPEAFF
TGTGCCAGCAGCGCGCAGGGAGGGGTGCCTGAAGCTTTCTTT
>.|.|TRBJ1-1|TRBV6-6
CASSSDTEAFF
TGTGCCAGCAGTTCGGACACTGAAGCTTTCTTT
>.|TRBD1|TRBJ1-1|TRBV28
CASSLWTGGGTEAFF
TGTGCCAGCAGTTTATGGACAGGGGGTGGTACTGAAGCTTTCTTT
>.|TRBD1|TRBJ1-5|TRBV19
CASSIGDRESQPQHF
TGTGCCAGTAGTATAGGGGACAGGGAAAGTCAGCCCCAGCATTTT
>.|TRBD1|TRBJ2-7|TRBV6-1
CASSGQGAAYEQYF
TGTGCCAGCAGTGGGCAGGGGGCGGCCTACGAGCAGTACTTC